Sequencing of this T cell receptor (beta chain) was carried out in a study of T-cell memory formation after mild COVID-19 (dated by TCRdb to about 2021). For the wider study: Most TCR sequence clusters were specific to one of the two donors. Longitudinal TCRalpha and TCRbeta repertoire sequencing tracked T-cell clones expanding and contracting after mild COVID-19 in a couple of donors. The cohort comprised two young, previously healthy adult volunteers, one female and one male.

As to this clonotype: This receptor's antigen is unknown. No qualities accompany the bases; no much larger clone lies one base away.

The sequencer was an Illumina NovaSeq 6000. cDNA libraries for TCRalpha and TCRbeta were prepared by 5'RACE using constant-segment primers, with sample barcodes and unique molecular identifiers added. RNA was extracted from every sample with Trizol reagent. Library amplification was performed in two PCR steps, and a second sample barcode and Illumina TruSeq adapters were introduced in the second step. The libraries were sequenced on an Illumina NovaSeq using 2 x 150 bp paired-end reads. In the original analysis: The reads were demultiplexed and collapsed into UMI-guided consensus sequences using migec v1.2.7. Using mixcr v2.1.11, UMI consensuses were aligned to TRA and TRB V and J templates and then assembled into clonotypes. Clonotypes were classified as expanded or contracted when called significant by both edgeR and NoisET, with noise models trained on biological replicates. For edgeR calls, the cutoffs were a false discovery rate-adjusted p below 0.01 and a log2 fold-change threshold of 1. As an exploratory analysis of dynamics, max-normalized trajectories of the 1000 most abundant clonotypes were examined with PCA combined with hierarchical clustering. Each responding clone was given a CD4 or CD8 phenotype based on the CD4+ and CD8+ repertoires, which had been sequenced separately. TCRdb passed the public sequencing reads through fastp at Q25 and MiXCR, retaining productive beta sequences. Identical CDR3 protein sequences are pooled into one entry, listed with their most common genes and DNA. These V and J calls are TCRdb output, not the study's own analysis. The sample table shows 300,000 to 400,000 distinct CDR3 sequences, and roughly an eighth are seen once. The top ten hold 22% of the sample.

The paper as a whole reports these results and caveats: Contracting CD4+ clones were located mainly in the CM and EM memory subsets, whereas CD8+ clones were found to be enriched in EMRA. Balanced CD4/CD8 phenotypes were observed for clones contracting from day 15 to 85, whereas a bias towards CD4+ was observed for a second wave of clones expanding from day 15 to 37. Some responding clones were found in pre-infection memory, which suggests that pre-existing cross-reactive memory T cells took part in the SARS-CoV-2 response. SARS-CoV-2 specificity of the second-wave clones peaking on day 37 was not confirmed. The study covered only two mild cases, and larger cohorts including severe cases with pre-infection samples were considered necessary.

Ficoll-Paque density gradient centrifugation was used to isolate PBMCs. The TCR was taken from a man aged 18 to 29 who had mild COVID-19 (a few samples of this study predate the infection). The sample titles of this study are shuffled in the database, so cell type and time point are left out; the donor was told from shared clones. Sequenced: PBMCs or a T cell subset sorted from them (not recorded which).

The DNA reads TGTGCCAGCAGTTTAGGGGACAGCAACTATGGCTACACCTTC. This translates into CASSLGDSNYGYTF. This receptor chain uses TRBV12-3 or TRBV12-4 and TRBJ1-2, with 7 middle bases fitting TRBD1. The CDR3 runs 14 amino acids, cysteine and phenylalanine included. Only CDR3 DNA remains: 42 bases, in frame from the first base. V trim: 1 base; J trim: 2 bases; unmatched bases: 1.